The rows below give T cell receptor beta chains drawn from one sample of a study of T cell responses to AZD1222 COVID-19 vaccine. Sequencing used immunoSEQ multiplex PCR; TCRdb keeps in-frame clones, though not all of them. The sample holds 140,000 to 150,000 clones, around 90% seen once. The sample in question was peripheral blood, obtained on day 0 of AZD1222 vaccination. The receptors come from an adult in good health. The CDR3 runs from the conserved cysteine through the conserved F or W. D genes are given only for firm matches. The listing skips clone size in some rows; elsewhere it reads once, few, many or a size class.

v_gene,j_gene,abundance,d_gene,CDR3aa,CDR3nt
TRBV4-1,TRBJ1-5,-,-,CASSQVEGVRNQPQHF,TGCGCCAGCAGCCAAGTTGAGGGTGTGAGAAATCAGCCCCAGCATTTT
TRBV19,TRBJ2-1,-,-,CASSRLTTGIYNEQFF,TGTGCCAGTAGTAGACTTACCACGGGGATATACAATGAGCAGTTCTTC
TRBV19,TRBJ2-1,-,TRBD1,CASSSPRTGNYEQFF,TGTGCCAGTAGTTCCCCGAGGACAGGGAACTATGAGCAGTTCTTC
TRBV6-5,TRBJ1-3,-,-,CASLGAGHFGNTIYF,TGTGCCAGCCTTGGAGCAGGGCATTTTGGAAACACCATATATTTT
TRBV21-1,TRBJ1-1,-,-,CASSAHGGQGFDTEAFF,TGTGCCAGCAGCGCGCACGGGGGACAGGGATTTGACACTGAAGCTTTCTTT
TRBV18,TRBJ2-2,-,-,CASSHSYGELFF,TGTGCCAGCTCACACAGTTACGGGGAGCTGTTTTTT
TRBV5-1,TRBJ2-7,-,-,CASSLFGASHEQYF,TGCGCCAGCAGCTTGTTCGGGGCCTCCCACGAGCAGTACTTC
TRBV7-2,TRBJ1-1,-,TRBD1,CASSFRTGVGTEAFF,TGTGCCAGCAGCTTCCGGACAGGGGTGGGCACTGAAGCTTTCTTT
TRBV29-1,TRBJ1-3,-,TRBD1,CSAGQGGNTIYF,TGCAGCGCTGGACAGGGAGGAAACACCATATATTTT
TRBV4-3,TRBJ1-2,-,-,CASSQETGRGGYTF,TGCGCCAGCAGCCAAGAGACAGGCCGGGGCGGCTACACCTTC
TRBV9,TRBJ1-2,-,TRBD1,CASSVESAGGHTF,TGTGCCAGCAGCGTAGAATCGGCAGGGGGACACACCTTC
TRBV27,TRBJ1-3,-,TRBD1,CASSRRDSSGNTIYF,TGTGCCAGCAGCCGTCGGGACAGCTCTGGAAACACCATATATTTT
TRBV7-9,TRBJ1-2,-,-,CASSSNKQGGGYTF,TGTGCCAGCAGCTCCAACAAACAGGGCGGAGGCTACACCTTC
TRBV6-5,TRBJ1-1,-,-,CASREAGYTEAFF,TGTGCCAGCAGGGAGGCGGGGTACACTGAAGCTTTCTTT
TRBV7-3,TRBJ2-5,once,TRBD2,CASSDLAGAQETQYF,TGTGCCAGCAGCGATCTAGCGGGAGCCCAAGAGACCCAGTACTTC
TRBV27,TRBJ2-6,-,-,CATRPHRAGANVLTF,TGTGCCACCCGGCCCCACCGCGCTGGGGCCAACGTCCTGACTTTC
TRBV19,TRBJ1-2,-,TRBD1,CASSILLGQGYGYTF,TGTGCCAGTAGTATCCTTCTGGGACAGGGCTATGGCTACACCTTC
TRBV15,TRBJ1-6,-,-,CATSSPRAHSFYNSPLHF,TGTGCCACCAGCAGTCCCCGGGCCCATTCATTTTATAATTCACCCCTCCACTTT
TRBV3-1/TRBV3-2,TRBJ1-2,-,TRBD1,CASSLPGTGGWGGYTF,TGTGCCAGCAGCCTCCCCGGGACAGGGGGCTGGGGTGGCTACACCTTC
TRBV20-1,TRBJ2-3,-,-,CSASREPSDTQYF,TGCAGTGCTAGTCGGGAGCCCTCAGATACGCAGTATTTT
TRBV5-6,TRBJ1-4,-,TRBD1,CASSLTGTGDEKLFF,TGTGCCAGCAGCCTTACCGGGACAGGCGATGAAAAACTGTTTTTT
TRBV3-1/TRBV3-2,TRBJ1-5,-,-,CASSQGVGFNQPQHF,TGTGCCAGCAGCCAAGGCGTTGGGTTCAATCAGCCCCAGCATTTT
TRBV6-2/TRBV6-3,TRBJ2-1,-,TRBD2,CASSGTSGYNEQFF,TGTGCCAGCAGTGGGACTAGCGGCTACAATGAGCAGTTCTTC
TRBV6-4,TRBJ1-2,-,TRBD1,CASSDSIRTGPRGYTF,TGTGCCAGCAGTGACTCCATCCGGACAGGGCCTCGGGGCTACACCTTC
TRBV6-1,TRBJ1-4,-,-,CASSAPPRRGVNEKLFF,TGTGCCAGCAGTGCGCCACCTCGGCGGGGCGTTAATGAAAAACTGTTTTTT
TRBV6-5,TRBJ2-7,-,-,CASISSQTYEQYF,TGTGCCAGCATCAGTAGCCAAACCTACGAGCAGTACTTC
TRBV2,TRBJ1-5,-,TRBD1,CASSDEGGGQPQHF,TGTGCCAGCAGTGACGAAGGGGGCGGTCAGCCCCAGCATTTT
TRBV6-5,TRBJ1-4,-,TRBD1,CASSLGQEVREKLFF,TGTGCCAGCAGTTTGGGACAGGAGGTTAGGGAAAAACTGTTTTTT
TRBV18,TRBJ1-6,-,-,CASSPRGDSPLHF,TGTGCCAGCTCACCACGAGGCGATTCACCCCTCCACTTT
TRBV5-4,TRBJ1-6,-,TRBD1,CASIPDRVRPYSPLHF,TGTGCCAGCATACCTGACAGGGTGAGGCCCTATTCACCCCTCCACTTT
TRBV20-1,TRBJ1-1,-,-,CSAQAIEAFF,TGCAGTGCTCAGGCCATTGAAGCTTTCTTT
TRBV9,TRBJ2-7,-,TRBD2,CASSARGTSEQQYF,TGTGCCAGCAGCGCCCGAGGGACTAGTGAGCAGCAGTACTTC
TRBV4-3,TRBJ2-3,-,-,CASSQAAGASTDTQYF,TGCGCCAGCAGCCAAGCTGCGGGGGCGTCCACAGATACGCAGTATTTT
TRBV9,TRBJ2-3,-,-,CASSLSRDRNTDTQYF,TGTGCCAGCAGCCTATCCCGCGACAGGAACACAGATACGCAGTATTTT
TRBV10-3,TRBJ2-7,-,-,CAATWSPYEQYF,TGTGCCGCAACCTGGAGCCCTTACGAGCAGTACTTC
TRBV4-3,TRBJ2-2,-,-,CASSQDPGYTGELFF,TGCGCCAGCAGCCAAGATCCGGGGTATACCGGGGAGCTGTTTTTT
TRBV29-1,TRBJ1-2,-,-,CSVDRGRIGYTF,TGCAGCGTTGACCGGGGGCGGATTGGCTACACCTTC
TRBV5-1,TRBJ2-7,-,-,CASSNGTGGHEQYF,TGCGCCAGCAGCAACGGGACTGGAGGCCACGAGCAGTACTTC
TRBV7-9,TRBJ1-1,-,-,CASSLKAIGGTEAFF,TGTGCCAGCAGCTTAAAAGCCATCGGGGGCACTGAAGCTTTCTTT
TRBV7-8,TRBJ1-6,-,-,CASSLSSTSYNSPLHF,TGTGCCAGCAGCTTATCTTCCACCTCCTATAATTCACCCCTCCACTTT
TRBV6-5,TRBJ1-1,once,TRBD1,CASKSFRGPDTEAFF,TGTGCCAGCAAATCGTTTAGGGGGCCGGACACTGAAGCTTTCTTT
TRBV5-1,TRBJ1-3,-,-,CASSPTPSSGNTIYF,TGCGCCAGCAGCCCAACTCCGAGCTCTGGAAACACCATATATTTT
TRBV5-6,TRBJ1-2,-,-,CASSLTPRVDYGYTF,TGTGCCAGCAGCTTGACTCCAAGGGTTGACTATGGCTACACCTTC
TRBV6-4,TRBJ2-1,-,-,CASSVNLGLGEQFF,TGTGCCAGCAGTGTCAACTTAGGGTTGGGTGAGCAGTTCTTC
TRBV19,TRBJ1-1,few,-,CASSIGASGRGTEAFF,TGTGCCAGTAGTATAGGCGCTTCGGGTCGGGGCACTGAAGCTTTCTTT
TRBV28,TRBJ2-6,-,-,CASSPNLERAAGSGANVLTF,TGTGCCAGCAGTCCCAACCTGGAAAGGGCGGCCGGCTCTGGGGCCAACGTCCTGACTTTC
TRBV6-5,TRBJ2-3,once,-,CASSLIPDTQYF,TGTGCCAGCAGCCTGATCCCAGATACGCAGTATTTT
TRBV11-2,TRBJ1-3,-,-,CASSLAPGNTIYF,TGTGCCAGCAGCTTGGCCCCTGGAAACACCATATATTTT
TRBV2,TRBJ1-2,-,-,CASRFRASGYTF,TGTGCCAGCCGTTTTCGGGCTAGTGGCTACACCTTC
TRBV5-1,TRBJ2-2,-,-,CASRPGAGHTGELFF,TGCGCCAGCAGACCCGGGGCGGGGCACACCGGGGAGCTGTTTTTT
TRBV6-2/TRBV6-3,TRBJ1-6,-,TRBD1,CASSYRRDRDSPLHF,TGTGCCAGCAGTTACCGACGGGACAGGGATTCACCCCTCCACTTT
TRBV6-1,TRBJ2-7,-,-,CASSEDRDYEQYF,TGTGCCAGCAGTGAAGACAGGGATTACGAGCAGTACTTC
TRBV5-4,TRBJ1-2,-,-,CASSLGGGGRVPYGYTF,TGTGCCAGCAGCTTGGGAGGCGGGGGCAGAGTACCCTATGGCTACACCTTC
TRBV7-9,TRBJ1-3,-,-,CASSLSGTRSGNTIYF,TGTGCCAGCAGCCTGTCCGGGACACGCTCTGGAAACACCATATATTTT
TRBV3-1/TRBV3-2,TRBJ1-1,-,-,CASTTTSRTEAFF,TGTGCCAGCACCACCACGTCCCGCACTGAAGCTTTCTTT
TRBV4-2,TRBJ1-5,-,-,CASSHQGRVQPQHF,TGTGCCAGCAGCCACCAGGGAAGAGTTCAGCCCCAGCATTTT
TRBV5-6,TRBJ1-1,-,-,CASSLPDKNTEAFF,TGTGCCAGCAGCTTACCCGATAAGAACACTGAAGCTTTCTTT
TRBV7-2,TRBJ1-3,-,-,CASSLAQGRGGNTIYF,TGTGCCAGCAGCTTAGCTCAGGGTCGGGGTGGAAACACCATATATTTT